The next 21 T cell receptor beta chains were all read from a single sample in a study of blood T cell repertoires in COVID-19. Sequencing used immunoSEQ multiplex PCR; TCRdb keeps in-frame clones, though not all of them. Here the sample spans roughly 230,000 clones, 65% to 85% being singletons. Material for sequencing was peripheral blood. These receptors were obtained from a man aged 50-59 years with active or convalescent COVID-19.

This chain uses TRBV7-2 with TRBJ2-3, with 7 bases lining up with TRBD2. Germline values: CDR1 SGHTA, CDR2 FQGNSA. The CDR3 has 16 amino acids. V was clipped by 5 bases and J by 0 bases; unmatched bases: 8. CDR3 bases: TGTGCCAGCAGCCTTGGGGCTAGCGGTAGCACAGATACGCAGTATTTT. Its translation: CASSLGASGSTDTQYF.

This clone was recorded once. The CDR3, as DNA: TGTGCCAGCAGCCCCTCCGGGTTTACTAGCACAGATACGCAGTATTTT. Its translation: CASSPSGFTSTDTQYF. This chain links TRBV14 with TRBJ2-3; D remains unclear. Germline-derived CDR1 and CDR2 are SGHDN and FVKESK. The V end was cut by 4 bases, the J end by 0 bases, with 14 bases between. The CDR3 sequence is 16 residues long.

In its sample, this clone was seen once. The rearrangement uses TRBV2 and TRBJ1-3, with 8 bases aligning to TRBD1. CDR1 is SNHLY, CDR2 FYNNEI, per germline. Germline trimming cut 6 bases from V and 1 base from J; bases unmatched to any gene: 5. The CDR3 spans 15 residues. This CDR3 reads CASSPGGGSGNTIYF. In DNA form, the CDR3 reads TGTGCCAGCAGCCCAGGGGGCGGATCTGGAAACACCATATATTTT.

The gene calls are TRBV7-8 and TRBJ2-1, with 13 bases lining up with TRBD2. J lost 5 bases, V lost 5 bases, and 3 bases had no gene match. This CDR3 spans 15 amino acids. Germline CDR1 and CDR2: SGHVS and FQNEAQ. The CDR3 sequence: CASSLGTSGDNEQFF. As DNA, the CDR3 is TGTGCCAGCAGCCTCGGGACTAGCGGGGACAATGAGCAGTTCTTC.

The CDR3 sequence: CASSFAGARETQYF. CDR3 in DNA: TGTGCCAGCAGCTTCGCGGGGGCGAGGGAGACCCAGTACTTC. The rearrangement joins TRBV11-2 to TRBJ2-5; D is possibly TRBD2 (7 bases). This CDR3 is built from 14 residues. The V and J ends lost 3 bases and 5 bases respectively, with 13 bases between them. Germline values: CDR1 SGHAT, CDR2 FQNNGV.

The rearrangement links TRBV19 to TRBJ1-3; D is unclear. The V and J ends lost 3 bases and 0 bases respectively, with 9 bases between them. CDR1 and CDR2 (germline): LNHDA, SQIVND (reference sequence). This CDR3 has 15 amino acids. The CDR3 protein is CASSIDSASGNTIYF. Written as DNA, the CDR3 is TGTGCCAGTAGTATTGACTCGGCCTCTGGAAACACCATATATTTT.

The V call is TRBV4-1, the J call TRBJ2-3; no firm D call. The CDR3 contains 13 residues. Per germline, CDR1 MGHRA and CDR2 YSYEKL. V gave up 4 bases and J gave up 5 bases, with 10 bases separating them. This CDR3 is CASSPNLRDTQYF. CDR3 coding DNA: TGCGCCAGCAGCCCTAACCTGAGAGATACGCAGTATTTT.

The chain has TRBV5-5 and TRBJ2-3; 13 positions match TRBD2. Trimming took 4 bases from V and 4 from J; bases not matched to a gene: 12. Per the germline V gene, CDR1 is SGHKS and CDR2 is YYEKEE (reference sequence). This CDR3 has 18 amino acids. The CDR3 DNA follows: TGTGCCAGCAGCCCAACTAGCGGGGGGGGCGGAGGTGCAGATACGCAGTATTTT. Protein product: CASSPTSGGGGGADTQYF. Filled out from reference TRBV5-5 and TRBJ2-3, the complete variable domain reads DAGVTQSPTHLIKTRGQQVTLRCSPISGHKSVSWYQQVLGQGPQFIFQYYEKEERGRGNFPDRFSARQFPNYSSELNVNALLLGDSALYLCASSPTSGGGGGADTQYFGPGTRLTVL.

The chain recombines TRBV20-1 with TRBJ2-6, with D possibly TRBD1 on 5 matching bases. The CDR3 covers 16 residues. V was clipped by 3 bases and J by 0 bases, with 12 bases between them. CDR1 DFQATT and CDR2 SNEGSKA come from the germline V gene (reference sequence). The CDR3 nucleotides are TGCAGTGCTAGTGGCGGACATCTCTCTGGGGCCAACGTCCTGACTTTC. Translated: CSASGGHLSGANVLTF.

J is TRBJ1-5 and V is TRBV7-9; no clear D. The germline V and J ends were trimmed by 1 base and 4 bases, with 5 bases remaining between them. The CDR3 spans 13 residues. Germline V gene lookup returns CDR1 SEHNR and CDR2 FQNEAQ (reference sequence). In nucleotides, the CDR3 is TGTGCCAGCAGCTTAGAATCTAATCAGCCCCAGCATTTT. This gives the protein CASSLESNQPQHF.

The chain recombines TRBV18 with TRBJ2-3; 7 bases agree with TRBD1. The J segment lost 0 bases and the V segment lost 5 bases, leaving 5 bases of the junction unmatched. The germline CDR1 and CDR2 sequences are KGHSH and LQKENI. The length of the CDR3 is 15 residues. DNA of the CDR3: TGTGCCAGCTCAGGGAGACAGGGTAGCACAGATACGCAGTATTTT. Protein product: CASSGRQGSTDTQYF.

CDR3 DNA sequence: TGTGCCTGGAGCGAAGGGAGTCCCTACGAGCAGTACTTC. It specifies CAWSEGSPYEQYF. This chain links TRBV30 with TRBJ2-7; D may be TRBD2 (5 bases). CDR3 size: 13 residues. Looked up from germline, CDR1 is GTSNPN and CDR2 is SVGIG (reference sequence). V was pared by 3 bases and J by 2 bases, with 11 bases between.

V gene TRBV19 combines with J gene TRBJ2-5; the D gene is possibly TRBD2 (5 bases). In germline, CDR1 is LNHDA, CDR2 SQIVND (reference sequence). Deletions cut 4 bases from V and 1 base from J, with 19 bases between. The CDR3 has 17 residues. Written as DNA, the CDR3 is TGTGCCAGTAGTAAATACAGTGGAGACTATCGCCAAGAGACCCAGTACTTC. Translated: CASSKYSGDYRQETQYF.

The chain employs TRBV30 and TRBJ1-6; TRBD1 matches at 9 bases. The CDR3 has 15 residues. Trimming removed 8 bases from V and 7 bases from J; junction bases left unmatched: 12. CDR1 and CDR2 (germline): GTSNPN, SVGIG (reference sequence). CDR3: CAGTGRRGENSPLHF. CDR3 coding DNA: TGTGCCGGGACAGGGAGGAGAGGGGAAAATTCACCCCTCCACTTT.

This clone was picked up one time. V usage is TRBV19 and J usage is TRBJ2-3, with TRBD1 identical over 7 bases. Germline loops: CDR1 LNHDA, CDR2 SQIVND (reference sequence). There are 15 residues in the CDR3. The trim removed 1 base at V and 4 bases at J, leaving 5 bases unmatched. CDR3 nucleotide sequence: TGTGCCAGTAGTATAGGCGACAGGGTTGCAGATACGCAGTATTTT. Translated, it gives CASSIGDRVADTQYF.

J is TRBJ1-1 and V is TRBV6-4, with D maybe TRBD1 (6 bases). V lost 7 bases and J lost 1, with 13 bases in between. Germline CDR1 is MRHNA and CDR2 is SNTAGT. This CDR3 is built from 14 residues. The CDR3 protein is CASKLSTGNTEAFF. The CDR3 nucleotides are TGTGCCAGCAAACTTTCGACAGGGAACACTGAAGCTTTCTTT.

The V call is TRBV4-1, the J call TRBJ2-1; 10 nucleotides agree with TRBD2. The CDR3 sequence is 15 residues long. Looked up from germline, CDR1 is MGHRA and CDR2 is YSYEKL. After removal of 5 bases from V and 2 bases from J, the junction contained 3 bases not matched to a gene. The CDR3, as DNA: TGCGCCAGCAGCTTAGCGGGGGGCCCCTACAATGAGCAGTTCTTC. This sequence encodes CASSLAGGPYNEQFF.

The chain couples TRBV6-5 to TRBJ1-1, with D possibly being TRBD1 (5 bases). The CDR3 length is 13 residues. V lost 4 bases, J lost 4 bases, and 10 bases lay in between. The germline V gene encodes CDR1 MNHEY and CDR2 SVGAGI. As DNA, the CDR3 is TGTGCCAGCAGTTTTGGCAGGGCCACTGAAGCTTTCTTT. Protein sequence: CASSFGRATEAFF.

V and J are TRBV6-5 and TRBJ1-4; D perhaps matches TRBD1 (5 bases). This CDR3 has 15 amino acids. From germline, CDR1 is MNHEY and CDR2 SVGAGI. V lost 0 bases and J 6 bases, leaving 11 bases between the germline ends. The CDR3 protein is CASSYSGTADEKLFF. The CDR3 nucleotides are TGTGCCAGCAGTTACTCCGGGACTGCGGATGAAAAACTGTTTTTT.

The chain couples TRBV9 to TRBJ2-2; perhaps TRBD2 as D (7 bases). V lost 3 bases to trimming and J lost 6 bases, with 18 bases between them. The CDR3 extends over 16 amino acids. CDR1 and CDR2 (germline): SGDLS, YYNGEE. CDR3 sequence: CASSALWGGPSGELFF. CDR3 bases: TGTGCCAGCAGCGCCCTATGGGGGGGGCCTTCCGGGGAGCTGTTTTTT. Full variable domain (remainder filled in from reference TRBV9 and TRBJ2-2): DSGVTQTPKHLITATGQRVTLRCSPRSGDLSVYWYQQSLDQGLQFLIQYYNGEERAKGNILERFSAQQFPDLHSELNLSSLELGDSALYFCASSALWGGPSGELFFGEGSRLTVL.

The CDR3 region has the DNA TGCGCCAGCAGCTTTGGTGGGACTAGCGGGGGGGTGGATACGCAGTATTTT. Its translation: CASSFGGTSGGVDTQYF. The V call is TRBV5-1, the J call TRBJ2-3, with 16 nucleotides matching TRBD2. The CDR3 consists of 17 residues. In germline, CDR1 is SGHRS, CDR2 YFSETQ. V lost 2 bases to trimming and J lost 6 bases; unmatched junction nucleotides: 6.